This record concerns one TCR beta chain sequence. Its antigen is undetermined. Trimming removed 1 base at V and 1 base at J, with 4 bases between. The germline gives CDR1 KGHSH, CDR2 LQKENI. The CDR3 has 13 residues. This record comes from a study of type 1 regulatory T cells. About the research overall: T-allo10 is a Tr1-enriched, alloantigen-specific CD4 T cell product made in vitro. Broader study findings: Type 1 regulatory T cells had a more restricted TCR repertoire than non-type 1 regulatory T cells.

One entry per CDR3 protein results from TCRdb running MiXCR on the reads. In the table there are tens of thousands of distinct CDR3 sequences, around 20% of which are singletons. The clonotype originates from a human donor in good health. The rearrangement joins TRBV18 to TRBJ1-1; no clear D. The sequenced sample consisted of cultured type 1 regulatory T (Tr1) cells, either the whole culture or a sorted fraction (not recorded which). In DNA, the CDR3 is TGTGCCAGCTCACCACTGGAGAACACTGAAGCTTTCTTT. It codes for CASSPLENTEAFF. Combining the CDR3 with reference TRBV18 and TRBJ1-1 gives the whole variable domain NAGVMQNPRHLVRRRGQEARLRCSPMKGHSHVYWYRQLPEEGLKFMVYLQKENIIDESGMPKERFSAEFPKEGPSILRIQQVVRGDSAAYFCASSPLENTEAFFGQGTRLTVV.